This record concerns one T cell receptor (beta chain) sequence. Its antigen remains unknown. This specimen comes from a study of Ad26.COV2.S vaccination and SARS-CoV-2 variants. Overall study context: Intramuscular Ad26.COV2.S doses were given once or twice, 56 days apart.

Study-wide results and caveats: Reportedly, after vaccination the spike-specific CD8+ and CD4+ T cell responses displayed substantial breadth. Placebo recipients showed lower spike-specific TCR breadth than vaccinees. Measurements of TCR breadth and depth may have given underestimates of the total T cell responses.

Trimming removed 1 base from V and 6 bases from J, with 4 bases in between. CDR3 length equals 12 residues. Looked up from germline, CDR1 is SNHLY and CDR2 is FYNNEI. Only in-frame clones appear in the TCRdb table, and some are missing; sequencing was by immunoSEQ multiplex PCR. Of about 480,000 clones in the sample, roughly 89% were seen once. Treatment denoted: 15 to 20 received Ad26.COV2.S at low or high dose, single or two shots; about 5 received placebo; per-sample allocation not given. All samples were drawn on day 63, counting from the first vaccine or placebo injection. Sample: peripheral blood, taken in a trial of Ad26.COV2.S vaccine versus placebo. This chain uses TRBV2 with TRBJ1-5; D uncertain. The sequence was obtained from a person aged 18-65 years who received the Ad26.COV2.S COVID-19 vaccine or a placebo. This CDR3 reads CASSEDGQPQHF. In DNA form, the CDR3 reads TGTGCCAGCAGTGAAGATGGTCAGCCCCAGCATTTT.